This T cell receptor (beta chain) was obtained from a study of OX40 agonist ivuxolimab in advanced cancers. Study context: Patients were treated with ivuxolimab, an agonistic anti-OX40 (CD134) antibody. Head and neck, renal cell, melanoma or hepatocellular carcinoma were the cancers that dose-escalation patients had. Partial responses were achieved by three patients, one with hepatocellular carcinoma and two with cutaneous melanoma.

Germline CDR1 is MDHEN and CDR2 is SYDVKM. This CDR3 spans 15 amino acids. The J segment lost 2 bases and the V segment lost 3 bases, leaving 6 bases of the junction unmatched. This clone showed up just once. What it binds is unknown. Assay used: immunoSEQ multiplex PCR; TCRdb lists only in-frame clones, some missing. The sample contains 65,000 to 100,000 clones, less than 95% of which appear only once. General study points: On average, a greater number of expanded clones characterised CD8+ T cells relative to CD4+.

The sample consisted of CD4+ or CD8+ T cells sorted from blood, taken in a trial of the OX40 agonist ivuxolimab. The rearrangement uses TRBV28 and TRBJ2-5, with 7 bases lining up with TRBD1. This TCR was recovered from an adult with an advanced solid tumor such as melanoma, head and neck, liver or kidney cancer. In DNA, the CDR3 is TGTGCCAGCAGTTTCCTCGGACAGGATCAAGAGACCCAGTACTTC. Translation: CASSFLGQDQETQYF.